The source of this T cell receptor (beta chain) is a study of OX40 agonist ivuxolimab in advanced cancers. This CDR3 spans 15 amino acids. CDR1 and CDR2 (germline): LGHNT, FRNRAP. J was trimmed by 8 bases and V by 6 bases; bases with no gene match: 15. Sequencing used immunoSEQ multiplex PCR; TCRdb keeps in-frame clones, though not all of them. Counted here are around 62,000 clones, 85% to 90% occurring once; the ten biggest clones make up around 0.63%. The chain has TRBV12-5 and TRBJ1-2, with 7 nucleotides matching TRBD1. The source material was CD4+ or CD8+ T cells sorted from blood, sampled in a trial of the OX40 agonist ivuxolimab. The clonotype originates from an adult with an advanced solid tumor such as melanoma, head and neck, liver or kidney cancer. CDR3 nucleotide sequence: TGTGCTAGTGGACAAAAATTACAGGGGCGGGGAGGCTACACCTTC. Its protein is CASGQKLQGRGGYTF.